The rows below give T cell receptor beta chains drawn from one sample of a study of T cell responses to AZD1222 COVID-19 vaccine. TCRdb keeps only in-frame clones here, not all; method: immunoSEQ multiplex PCR. This sample has some 250,000 clones, with almost 95% found just once. The material was peripheral blood, obtained 28 days after the second AZD1222 dose. The receptor source for this set is an adult who received the AZD1222 COVID-19 vaccine. Each CDR3 is given with its conserved first and last residue. A D gene is named only where the DNA matches it firmly. Some rows mark clone size as missing; the rest say once, few, many or name a class of expanded clone.

clone_size j_call d_call v_call cdr3_nt cdr3_aa
NA TRBJ2-7 TRBD2 TRBV5-4 TGTGCCAGCAGCCCGACTAGCGGGGGCCCCTACGAGCAGTACTTC CASSPTSGGPYEQYF
NA TRBJ2-5 TRBD1 TRBV24-1 TGTGCCACCAGTGAATTCGGGACAGGGGGCGGAGAGACCCAGTACTTC CATSEFGTGGGETQYF
few TRBJ1-3 NA TRBV3-1/TRBV3-2 TGTGCCAGCAGCCGACGACGAAACACCATATATTTT CASSRRRNTIYF
once TRBJ2-1 NA TRBV3-1/TRBV3-2 TGTGCCAGCAGTCGTAGGGGGGAAAATGAGCAGTTCTTC CASSRRGENEQFF
once TRBJ2-7 NA TRBV7-2 TGTGCCAGCAGCTCACGGGTTTCATCCTACGAGCAGTACTTC CASSSRVSSYEQYF
NA TRBJ2-7 NA TRBV28 TGTGCCAGCAGTCGACCGGGACTTCCCGCCTACGAGCAGTACTTC CASSRPGLPAYEQYF
NA TRBJ1-1 NA TRBV19 TGTGCCAGTACCACGGGGGAGAATCGTGCGGCTTTCTTT CASTTGENRAAFF
NA TRBJ1-2 NA TRBV4-1 TGCGCCAGCAGCCAAGAGGGGCGATGGGGGGGCTACACCTTC CASSQEGRWGGYTF
NA TRBJ2-1 TRBD1 TRBV7-3 TGTGCCAGCAGCTTGAAGGGACAGCACAATGAGCAGTTCTTC CASSLKGQHNEQFF
NA TRBJ1-1 NA TRBV5-4 TGTGCCAGCAGGGTTGGGTGGGGGGCGAAGACTGAAGCTTTCTTT CASRVGWGAKTEAFF
NA TRBJ1-5 NA TRBV7-2 TGTGCCAGCAGCACGACGGGGGGCGGTCAGCCCCAGCATTTT CASSTTGGGQPQHF